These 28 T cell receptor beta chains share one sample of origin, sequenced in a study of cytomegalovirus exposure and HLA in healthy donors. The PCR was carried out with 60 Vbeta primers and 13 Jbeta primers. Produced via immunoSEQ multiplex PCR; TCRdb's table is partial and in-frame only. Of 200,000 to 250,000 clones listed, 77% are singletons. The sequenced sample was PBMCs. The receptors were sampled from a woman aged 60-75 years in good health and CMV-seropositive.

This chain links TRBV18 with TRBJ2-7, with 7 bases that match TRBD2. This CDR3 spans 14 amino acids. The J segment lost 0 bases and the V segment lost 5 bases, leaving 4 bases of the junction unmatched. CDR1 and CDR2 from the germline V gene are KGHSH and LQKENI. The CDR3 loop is CASSSGIISYEQYF. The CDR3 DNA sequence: TGTGCCAGCTCAAGCGGGATTATCTCCTACGAGCAGTACTTC.

The CDR3 is CASSLDSGSLGRTQYF. In nucleotides, the CDR3 is TGTGCCAGCAGCTTAGACTCCGGGAGTCTGGGGAGAACCCAGTACTTC. The rearrangement links TRBV7-2 to TRBJ2-5; maybe TRBD2 (6 bases). The CDR3 is 16 residues long. CDR1 and CDR2 from the germline V gene are SGHTA and FQGNSA. With 1 base removed from V and 8 bases from J, the gap between germline ends came to 20 bases.

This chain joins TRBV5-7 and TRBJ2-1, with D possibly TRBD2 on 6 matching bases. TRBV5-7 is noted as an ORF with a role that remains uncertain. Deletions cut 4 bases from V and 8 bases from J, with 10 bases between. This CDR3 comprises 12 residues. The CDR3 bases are TGTGCCAGCAGCGGAGGGACGGATGAGCAGTTCTTC. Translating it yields CASSGGTDEQFF.

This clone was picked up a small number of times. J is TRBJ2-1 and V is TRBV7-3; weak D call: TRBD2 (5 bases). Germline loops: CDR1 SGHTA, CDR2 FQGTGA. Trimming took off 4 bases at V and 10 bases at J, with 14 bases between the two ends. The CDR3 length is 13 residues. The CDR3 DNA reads TGTGCCAGCAGCTCGGACCGCCCGGGGGAGCAGTTCTTC. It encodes CASSSDRPGEQFF.

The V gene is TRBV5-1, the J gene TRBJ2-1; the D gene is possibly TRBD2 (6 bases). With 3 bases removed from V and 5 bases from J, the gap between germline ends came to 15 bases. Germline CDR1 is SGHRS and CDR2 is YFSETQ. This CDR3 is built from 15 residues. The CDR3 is CASSYFGWEDNEQFF. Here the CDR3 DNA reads TGCGCCAGCAGCTATTTTGGGTGGGAGGACAATGAGCAGTTCTTC.

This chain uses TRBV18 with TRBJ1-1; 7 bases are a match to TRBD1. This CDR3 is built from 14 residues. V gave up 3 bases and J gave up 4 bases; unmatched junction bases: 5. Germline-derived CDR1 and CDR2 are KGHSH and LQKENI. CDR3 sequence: CASSPRDSSTEAFF. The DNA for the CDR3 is TGTGCCAGCTCACCGCGGGACAGTTCCACTGAAGCTTTCTTT.

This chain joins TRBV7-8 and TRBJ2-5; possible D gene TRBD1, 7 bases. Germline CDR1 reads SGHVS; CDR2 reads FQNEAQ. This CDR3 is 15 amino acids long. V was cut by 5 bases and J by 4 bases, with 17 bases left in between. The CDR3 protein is CASSPPGGGLETQYF. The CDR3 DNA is TGTGCCAGCAGCCCCCCAGGAGGGGGCTTAGAGACCCAGTACTTC.

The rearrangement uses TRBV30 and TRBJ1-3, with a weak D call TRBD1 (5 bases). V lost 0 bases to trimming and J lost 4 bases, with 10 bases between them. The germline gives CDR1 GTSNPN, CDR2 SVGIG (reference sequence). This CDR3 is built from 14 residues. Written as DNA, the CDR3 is TGTGCCTGGAGTGTAGGAGGGGACGGAAACACCATATATTTT. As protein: CAWSVGGDGNTIYF. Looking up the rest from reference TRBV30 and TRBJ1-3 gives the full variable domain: SQTIHQWPATLVQPVGSPLSLECTVEGTSNPNLYWYRQAAGRGLQLLFYSVGIGQISSEVPQNLSASRPQDRQFILSSKKLLLSDSGFYLCAWSVGGDGNTIYFGEGSWLTVV.

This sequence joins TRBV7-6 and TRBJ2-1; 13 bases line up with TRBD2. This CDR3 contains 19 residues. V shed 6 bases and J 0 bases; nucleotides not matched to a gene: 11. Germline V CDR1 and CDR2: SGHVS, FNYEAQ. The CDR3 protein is CASRPTSGGLLSSYNEQFF. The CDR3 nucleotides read TGTGCCAGCAGGCCGACTAGCGGGGGGCTACTAAGCTCCTACAATGAGCAGTTCTTC.

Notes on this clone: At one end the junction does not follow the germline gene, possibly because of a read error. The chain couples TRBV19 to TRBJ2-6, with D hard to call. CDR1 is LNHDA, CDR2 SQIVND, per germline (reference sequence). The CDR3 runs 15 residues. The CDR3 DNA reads TGTGCCAATAGTATAGTCGGCTCTGGGGCCAACGTCCTGACTTTC. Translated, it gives CANSIVGSGANVLTF.

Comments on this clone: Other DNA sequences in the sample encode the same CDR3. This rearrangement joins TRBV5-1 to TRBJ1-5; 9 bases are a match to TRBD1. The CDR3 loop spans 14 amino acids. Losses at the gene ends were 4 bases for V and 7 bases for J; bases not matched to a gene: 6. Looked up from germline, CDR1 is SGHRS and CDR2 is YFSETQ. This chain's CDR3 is CASSPGQGDQPQHF. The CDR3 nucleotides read TGCGCCAGCAGCCCGGGACAGGGAGACCAGCCCCAGCATTTT.

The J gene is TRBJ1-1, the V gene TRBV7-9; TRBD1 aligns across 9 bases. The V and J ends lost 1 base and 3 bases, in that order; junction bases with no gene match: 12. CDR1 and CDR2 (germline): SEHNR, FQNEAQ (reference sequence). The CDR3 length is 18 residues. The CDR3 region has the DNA TGTGCCAGCAGCTTAGTCGCCGGGACAGGGAGTTGGCACACTGAAGCTTTCTTT. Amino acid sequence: CASSLVAGTGSWHTEAFF. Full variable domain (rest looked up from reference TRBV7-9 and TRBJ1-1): DTGVSQNPRHKITKRGQNVTFRCDPISEHNRLYWYRQTLGQGPEFLTYFQNEAQLEKSRLLSDRFSAERPKGSFSTLEIQRTEQGDSAMYLCASSLVAGTGSWHTEAFFGQGTRLTVV.

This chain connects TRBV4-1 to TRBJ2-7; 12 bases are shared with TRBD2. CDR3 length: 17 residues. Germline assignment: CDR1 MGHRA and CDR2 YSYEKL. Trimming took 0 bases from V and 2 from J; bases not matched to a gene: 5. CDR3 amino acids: CASSQDRTSGIPYEQYF. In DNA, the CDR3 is TGCGCCAGCAGCCAAGATCGGACTAGCGGGATCCCCTACGAGCAGTACTTC.

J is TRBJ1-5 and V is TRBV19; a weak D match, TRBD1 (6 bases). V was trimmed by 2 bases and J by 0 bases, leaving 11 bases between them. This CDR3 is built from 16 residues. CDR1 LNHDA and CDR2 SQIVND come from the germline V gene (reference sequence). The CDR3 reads CASSIRTGLSNQPQHF. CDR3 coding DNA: TGTGCCAGTAGTATAAGAACAGGGCTTAGCAATCAGCCCCAGCATTTT.

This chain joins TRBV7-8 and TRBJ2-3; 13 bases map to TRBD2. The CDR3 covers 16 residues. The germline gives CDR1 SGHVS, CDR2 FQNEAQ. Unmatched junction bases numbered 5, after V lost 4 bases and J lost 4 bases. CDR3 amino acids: CASSSTSGGASDTQYF. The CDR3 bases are TGTGCCAGCAGCTCTACTAGCGGGGGGGCCTCAGATACGCAGTATTTT.

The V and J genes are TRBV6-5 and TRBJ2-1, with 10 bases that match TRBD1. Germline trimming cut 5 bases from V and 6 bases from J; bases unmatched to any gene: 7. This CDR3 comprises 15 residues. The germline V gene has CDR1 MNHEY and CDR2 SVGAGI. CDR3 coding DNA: TGTGCCAGCAGTCGATGGACAGGGGGAAGCAATGAGCAGTTCTTC. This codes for CASSRWTGGSNEQFF.

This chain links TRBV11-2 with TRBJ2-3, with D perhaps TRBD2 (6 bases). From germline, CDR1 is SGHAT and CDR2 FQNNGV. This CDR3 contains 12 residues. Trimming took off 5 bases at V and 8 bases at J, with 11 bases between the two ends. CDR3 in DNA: TGTGCCAGCAGCCTAACGGAGGGTACGCAGTATTTT. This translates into CASSLTEGTQYF.

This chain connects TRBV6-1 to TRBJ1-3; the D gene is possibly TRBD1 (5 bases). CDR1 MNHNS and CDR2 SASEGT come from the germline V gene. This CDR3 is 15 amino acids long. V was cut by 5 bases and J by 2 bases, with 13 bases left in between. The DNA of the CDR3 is TGTGCCAGCAGTCGGTCGGCAGGGACTGGAAACACCATATATTTT. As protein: CASSRSAGTGNTIYF.

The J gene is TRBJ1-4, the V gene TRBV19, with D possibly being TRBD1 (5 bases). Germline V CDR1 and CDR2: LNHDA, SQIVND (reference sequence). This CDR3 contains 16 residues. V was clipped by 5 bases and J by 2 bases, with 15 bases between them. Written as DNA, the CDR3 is TGTGCCAGTAGTGTGGGGACTGTACGGACTAATGAAAAACTGTTTTTT. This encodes CASSVGTVRTNEKLFF.

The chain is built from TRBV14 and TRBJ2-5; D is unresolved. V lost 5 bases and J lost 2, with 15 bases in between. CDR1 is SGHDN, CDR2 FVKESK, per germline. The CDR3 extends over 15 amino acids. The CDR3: CASSFQPFGQETQYF. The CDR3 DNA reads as TGTGCCAGCAGCTTTCAGCCTTTCGGGCAAGAGACCCAGTACTTC. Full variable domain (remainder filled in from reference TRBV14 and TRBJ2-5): EAGVTQFPSHSVIEKGQTVTLRCDPISGHDNLYWYRRVMGKEIKFLLHFVKESKQDESGMPNNRFLAERTGGTYSTLKVQPAELEDSGVYFCASSFQPFGQETQYFGPGTRLLVL.

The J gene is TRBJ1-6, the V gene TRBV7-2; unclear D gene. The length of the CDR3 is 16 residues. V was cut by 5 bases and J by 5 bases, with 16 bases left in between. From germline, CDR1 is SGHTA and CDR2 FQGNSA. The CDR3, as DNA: TGTGCCAGCAGCCCACGGAGGGTAAATGATAATTCACCCCTCCACTTT. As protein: CASSPRRVNDNSPLHF.

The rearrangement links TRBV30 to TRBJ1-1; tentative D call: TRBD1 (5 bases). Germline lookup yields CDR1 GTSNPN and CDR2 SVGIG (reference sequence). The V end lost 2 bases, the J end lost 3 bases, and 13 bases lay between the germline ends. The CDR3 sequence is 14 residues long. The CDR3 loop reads CAWSPSGGYTEAFF. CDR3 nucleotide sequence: TGTGCCTGGAGTCCCTCCGGGGGGTACACTGAAGCTTTCTTT.

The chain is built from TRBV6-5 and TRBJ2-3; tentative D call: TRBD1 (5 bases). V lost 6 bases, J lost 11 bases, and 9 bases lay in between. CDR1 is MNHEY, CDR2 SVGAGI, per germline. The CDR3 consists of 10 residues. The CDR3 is CASRERGQYF. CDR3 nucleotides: TGTGCCAGCAGGGAAAGGGGGCAGTATTTT.

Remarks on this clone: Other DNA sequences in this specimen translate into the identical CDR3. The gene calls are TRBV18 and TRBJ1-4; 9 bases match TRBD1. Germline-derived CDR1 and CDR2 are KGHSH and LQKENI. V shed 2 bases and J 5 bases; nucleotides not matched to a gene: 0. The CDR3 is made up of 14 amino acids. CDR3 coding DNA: TGTGCCAGCTCACCAGGGACAGGGAATGAAAAACTGTTTTTT. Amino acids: CASSPGTGNEKLFF. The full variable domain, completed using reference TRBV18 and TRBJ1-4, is NAGVMQNPRHLVRRRGQEARLRCSPMKGHSHVYWYRQLPEEGLKFMVYLQKENIIDESGMPKERFSAEFPKEGPSILRIQQVVRGDSAAYFCASSPGTGNEKLFFGSGTQLSVL.

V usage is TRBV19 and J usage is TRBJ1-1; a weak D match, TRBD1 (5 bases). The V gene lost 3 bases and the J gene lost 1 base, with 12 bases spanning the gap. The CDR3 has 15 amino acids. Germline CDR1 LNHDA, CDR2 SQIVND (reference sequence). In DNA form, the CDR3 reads TGTGCCAGTAGTATCGCGACAGCCTCGAACACTGAAGCTTTCTTT. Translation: CASSIATASNTEAFF. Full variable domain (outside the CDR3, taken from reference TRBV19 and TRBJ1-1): DGGITQSPKYLFRKEGQNVTLSCEQNLNHDAMYWYRQDPGQGLRLIYYSQIVNDFQKGDIAEGYSVSREKKESFPLTVTSAQKNPTAFYLCASSIATASNTEAFFGQGTRLTVV.

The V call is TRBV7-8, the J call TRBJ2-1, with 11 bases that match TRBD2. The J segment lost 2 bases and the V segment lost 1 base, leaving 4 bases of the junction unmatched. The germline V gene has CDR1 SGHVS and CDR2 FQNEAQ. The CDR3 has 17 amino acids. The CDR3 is CASSLDPSGRPYNEQFF. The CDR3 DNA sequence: TGTGCCAGCAGCTTAGACCCTAGCGGGAGGCCCTACAATGAGCAGTTCTTC.

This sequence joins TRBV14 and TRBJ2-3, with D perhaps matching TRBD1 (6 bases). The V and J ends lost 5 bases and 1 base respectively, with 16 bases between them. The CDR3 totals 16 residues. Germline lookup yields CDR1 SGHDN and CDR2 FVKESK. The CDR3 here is CASSALGRQGTDTQYF. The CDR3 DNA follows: TGTGCCAGCAGCGCCCTGGGTAGACAGGGCACAGATACGCAGTATTTT. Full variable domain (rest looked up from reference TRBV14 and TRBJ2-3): EAGVTQFPSHSVIEKGQTVTLRCDPISGHDNLYWYRRVMGKEIKFLLHFVKESKQDESGMPNNRFLAERTGGTYSTLKVQPAELEDSGVYFCASSALGRQGTDTQYFGPGTRLTVL.

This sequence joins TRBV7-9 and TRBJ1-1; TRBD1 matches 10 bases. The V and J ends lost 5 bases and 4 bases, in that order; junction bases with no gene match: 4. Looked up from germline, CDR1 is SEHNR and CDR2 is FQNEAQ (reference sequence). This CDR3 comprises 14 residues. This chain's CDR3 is CASSPGQGVTEAFF. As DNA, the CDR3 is TGTGCCAGCAGCCCCGGACAGGGGGTCACTGAAGCTTTCTTT.